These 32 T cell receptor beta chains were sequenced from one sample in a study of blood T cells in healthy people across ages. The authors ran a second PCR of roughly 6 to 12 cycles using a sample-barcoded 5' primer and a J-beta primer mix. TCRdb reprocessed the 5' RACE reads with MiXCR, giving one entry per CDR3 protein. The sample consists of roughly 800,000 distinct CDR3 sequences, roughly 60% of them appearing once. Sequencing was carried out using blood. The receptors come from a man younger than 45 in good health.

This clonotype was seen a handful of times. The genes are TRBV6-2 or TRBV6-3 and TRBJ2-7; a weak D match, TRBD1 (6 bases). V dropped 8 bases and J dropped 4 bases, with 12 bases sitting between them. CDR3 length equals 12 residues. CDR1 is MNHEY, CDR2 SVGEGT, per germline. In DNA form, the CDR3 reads TGTGCCAGCGGGGGCAGTCAATACGAGCAGTACTTC. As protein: CASGGSQYEQYF.

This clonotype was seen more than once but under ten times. This chain's CDR3 is CASSPDRGAYNEQFF. CDR3 in DNA: TGTGCCAGCAGCCCGGACAGGGGTGCCTACAATGAGCAGTTCTTC. The chain combines TRBV7-2 with TRBJ2-1; 9 bases map to TRBD1. Trimming took 5 bases from V and 2 from J; bases not matched to a gene: 4. This CDR3 is built from 15 residues. Germline V lookup: CDR1 SGHTA, CDR2 FQGNSA.

CDR3 in DNA: TGTGCCAGCAGTTCTCCCCAAACCCCTTATGGCTACACCTTC. It is translated as CASSSPQTPYGYTF. The gene calls are TRBV28 and TRBJ1-2; D is unclear. V lost 4 bases, J lost 5 bases, and 14 bases lay in between. Germline CDR1 and CDR2: MDHEN and SYDVKM. There are 14 residues in the CDR3.

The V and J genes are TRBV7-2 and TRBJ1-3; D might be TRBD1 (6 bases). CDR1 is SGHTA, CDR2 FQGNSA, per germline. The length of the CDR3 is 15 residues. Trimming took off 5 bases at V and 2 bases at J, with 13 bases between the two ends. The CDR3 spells CASSVLRTAGNTIYF. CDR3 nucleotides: TGTGCCAGCAGCGTCCTCCGGACAGCTGGAAACACCATATATTTT. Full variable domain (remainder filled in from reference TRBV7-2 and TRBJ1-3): GAGVSQSPSNKVTEKGKDVELRCDPISGHTALYWYRQSLGQGLEFLIYFQGNSAPDKSGLPSDRFSAERTGGSVSTLTIQRTQQEDSAVYLCASSVLRTAGNTIYFGEGSWLTVV.

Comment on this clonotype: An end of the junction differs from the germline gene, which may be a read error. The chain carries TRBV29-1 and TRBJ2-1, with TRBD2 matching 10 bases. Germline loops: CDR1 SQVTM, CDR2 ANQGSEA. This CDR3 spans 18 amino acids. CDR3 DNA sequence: TGCAGCGTTGAAGGACACCCTAGCGGGAGTTACCCCTACAATGCGCAGTTCTTC. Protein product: CSVEGHPSGSYPYNAQFF.

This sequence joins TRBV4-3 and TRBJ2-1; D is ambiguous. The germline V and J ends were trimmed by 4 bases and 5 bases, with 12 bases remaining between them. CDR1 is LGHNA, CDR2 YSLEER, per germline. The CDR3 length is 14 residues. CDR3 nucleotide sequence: TGCGCCAGCAGCCGCTGGGATGCGGACAATGAGCAGTTCTTC. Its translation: CASSRWDADNEQFF.

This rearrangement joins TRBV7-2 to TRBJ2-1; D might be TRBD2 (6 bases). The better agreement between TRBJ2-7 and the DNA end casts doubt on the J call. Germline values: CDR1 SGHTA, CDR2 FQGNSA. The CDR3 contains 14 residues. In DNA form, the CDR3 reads TGTGCCAGCAGCCGGGACTTCGTATTCAATGAGCAGTACTTC. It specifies CASSRDFVFNEQYF.

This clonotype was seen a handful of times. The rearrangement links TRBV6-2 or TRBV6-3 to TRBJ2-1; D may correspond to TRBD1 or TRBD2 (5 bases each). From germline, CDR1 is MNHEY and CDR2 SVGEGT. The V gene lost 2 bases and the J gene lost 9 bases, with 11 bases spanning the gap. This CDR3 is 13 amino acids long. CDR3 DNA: TGTGCCAGCAGTTACGGGCAGGGAGCTGAGCAGTTCTTC. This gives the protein CASSYGQGAEQFF.

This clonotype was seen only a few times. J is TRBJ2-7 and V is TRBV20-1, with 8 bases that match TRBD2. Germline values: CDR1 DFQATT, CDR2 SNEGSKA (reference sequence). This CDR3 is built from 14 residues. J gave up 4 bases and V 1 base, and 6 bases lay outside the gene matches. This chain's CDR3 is CSARGVAGIYEQYF. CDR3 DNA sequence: TGCAGTGCTAGAGGGGTAGCGGGGATATACGAGCAGTACTTC.

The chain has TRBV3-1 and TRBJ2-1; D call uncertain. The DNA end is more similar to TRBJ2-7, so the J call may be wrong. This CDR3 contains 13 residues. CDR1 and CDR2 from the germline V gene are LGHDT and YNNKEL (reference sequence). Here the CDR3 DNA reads TGTGCCAGCAGCCAAGAGGTAGTCCACGAGCAGTACTTC. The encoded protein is CASSQEVVHEQYF.

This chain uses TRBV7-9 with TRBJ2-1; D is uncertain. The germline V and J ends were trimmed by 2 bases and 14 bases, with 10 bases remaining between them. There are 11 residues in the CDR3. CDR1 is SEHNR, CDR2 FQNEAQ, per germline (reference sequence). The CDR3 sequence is CASSLSSQEFF. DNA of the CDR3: TGTGCCAGCAGCTTATCGTCTCAGGAGTTCTTC.

CDR3 sequence reads: CSVQAQLAYNEQFF. CDR3 nucleotide sequence: TGCAGCGTTCAGGCTCAATTGGCCTACAATGAGCAGTTCTTC. The V gene is TRBV29-1, the J gene TRBJ2-1; no firm D call. The CDR3 is 14 amino acids. Trimming removed 5 bases from V and 2 bases from J, with 13 bases in between. The germline V gene has CDR1 SQVTM and CDR2 ANQGSEA.

DNA for the CDR3: TGCAGTGCTGGTGGACAGGACTATGGCTACACCTTC. It translates to CSAGGQDYGYTF. The rearrangement links TRBV20-1 to TRBJ1-2; TRBD1 matches 7 bases. CDR1 is DFQATT, CDR2 SNEGSKA, per germline (reference sequence). The V segment lost 5 bases and the J segment 3 bases; nucleotides outside the gene matches: 3. CDR3 size: 12 residues.

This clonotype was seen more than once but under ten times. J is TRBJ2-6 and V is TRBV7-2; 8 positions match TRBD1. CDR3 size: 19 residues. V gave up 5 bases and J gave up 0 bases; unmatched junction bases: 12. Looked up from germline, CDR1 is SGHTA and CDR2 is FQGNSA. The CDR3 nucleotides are TGTGCCAGCAGCCGTCTATCTCCGGGACAGGCCTCTGGGGCCAACGTCCTGACTTTC. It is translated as CASSRLSPGQASGANVLTF.

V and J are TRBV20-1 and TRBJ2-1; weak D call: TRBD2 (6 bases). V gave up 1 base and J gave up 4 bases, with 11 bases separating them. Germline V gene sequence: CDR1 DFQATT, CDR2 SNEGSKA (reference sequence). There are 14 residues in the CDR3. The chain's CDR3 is CSARGSGLYNEQFF. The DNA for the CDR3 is TGCAGTGCTAGAGGTAGCGGCCTATACAATGAGCAGTTCTTC.

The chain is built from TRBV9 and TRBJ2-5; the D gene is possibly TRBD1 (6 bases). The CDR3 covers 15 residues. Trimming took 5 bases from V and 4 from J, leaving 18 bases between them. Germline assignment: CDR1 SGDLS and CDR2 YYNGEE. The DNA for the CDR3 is TGTGCCAGCAGTAAGGGGGTTACGGGGTTAGAGACCCAGTACTTC. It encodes CASSKGVTGLETQYF.

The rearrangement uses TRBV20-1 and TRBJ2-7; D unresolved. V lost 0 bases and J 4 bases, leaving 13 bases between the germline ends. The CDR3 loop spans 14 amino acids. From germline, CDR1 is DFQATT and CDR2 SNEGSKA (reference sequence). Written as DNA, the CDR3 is TGCAGTGCTAGAGAAGGATCCCCTTGGTACGAGCAGTACTTC. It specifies CSAREGSPWYEQYF.

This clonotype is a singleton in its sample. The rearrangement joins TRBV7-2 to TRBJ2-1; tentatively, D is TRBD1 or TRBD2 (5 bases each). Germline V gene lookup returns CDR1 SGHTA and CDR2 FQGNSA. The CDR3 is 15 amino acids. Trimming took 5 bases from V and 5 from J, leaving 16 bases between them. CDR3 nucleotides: TGTGCCAGCAGCCCTCAAACCGGGACCCACAATGAGCAGTTCTTC. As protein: CASSPQTGTHNEQFF.

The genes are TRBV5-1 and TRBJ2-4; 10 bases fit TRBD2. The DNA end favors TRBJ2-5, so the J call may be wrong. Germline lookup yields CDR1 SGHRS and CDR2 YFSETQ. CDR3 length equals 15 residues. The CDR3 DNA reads TGCGCCAGCAGGTCCGGGACTAGCGAACAAGAGACCCAGTACTTC. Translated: CASRSGTSEQETQYF.

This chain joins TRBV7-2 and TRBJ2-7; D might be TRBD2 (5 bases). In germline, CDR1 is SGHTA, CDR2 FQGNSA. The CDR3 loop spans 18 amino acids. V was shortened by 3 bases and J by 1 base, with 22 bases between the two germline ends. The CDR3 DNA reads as TGTGCCAGCAGCTTCTCAGTTCCTAGCCCGATCATGTCCTACGAGCAGTACTTC. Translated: CASSFSVPSPIMSYEQYF. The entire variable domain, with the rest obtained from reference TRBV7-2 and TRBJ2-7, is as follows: GAGVSQSPSNKVTEKGKDVELRCDPISGHTALYWYRQSLGQGLEFLIYFQGNSAPDKSGLPSDRFSAERTGGSVSTLTIQRTQQEDSAVYLCASSFSVPSPIMSYEQYFGPGTRLTVT.

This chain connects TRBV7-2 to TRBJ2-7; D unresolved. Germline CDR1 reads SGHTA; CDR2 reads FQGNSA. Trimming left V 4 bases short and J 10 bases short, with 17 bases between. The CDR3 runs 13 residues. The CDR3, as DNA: TGTGCCAGCAGCTGGCAGAGGTTTGAGAGCCAGTACTTC. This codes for CASSWQRFESQYF.

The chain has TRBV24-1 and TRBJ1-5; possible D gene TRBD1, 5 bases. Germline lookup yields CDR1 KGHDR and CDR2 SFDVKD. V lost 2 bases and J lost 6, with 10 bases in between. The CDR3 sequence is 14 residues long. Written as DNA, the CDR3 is TGTGCCACCAGTGATTCGGGACTAACTCAGCCCCAGCATTTT. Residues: CATSDSGLTQPQHF.

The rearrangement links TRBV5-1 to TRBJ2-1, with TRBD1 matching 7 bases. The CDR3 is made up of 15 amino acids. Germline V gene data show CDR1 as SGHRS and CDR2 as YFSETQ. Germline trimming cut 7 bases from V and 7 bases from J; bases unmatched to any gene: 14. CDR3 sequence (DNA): TGCGCCAGCGGGGGCCGGGACAGCAACCTAAATGAGCAGTTCTTC. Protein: CASGGRDSNLNEQFF.

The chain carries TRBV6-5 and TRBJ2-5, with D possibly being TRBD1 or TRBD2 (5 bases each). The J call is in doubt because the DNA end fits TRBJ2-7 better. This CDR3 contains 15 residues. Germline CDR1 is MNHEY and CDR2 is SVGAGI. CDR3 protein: CASSQAPGRACEQYF. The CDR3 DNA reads TGTGCCAGCAGTCAAGCCCCGGGACGCGCATGCGAGCAGTACTTC.

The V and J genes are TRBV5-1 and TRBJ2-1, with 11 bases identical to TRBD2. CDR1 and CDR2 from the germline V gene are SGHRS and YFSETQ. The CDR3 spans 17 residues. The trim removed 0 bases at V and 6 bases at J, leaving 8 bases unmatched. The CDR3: CASSLVGTSGSLNEQFF. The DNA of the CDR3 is TGCGCCAGCAGCTTGGTAGGGACTAGCGGCTCCCTCAATGAGCAGTTCTTC. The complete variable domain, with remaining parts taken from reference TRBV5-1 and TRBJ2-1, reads KAGVTQTPRYLIKTRGQQVTLSCSPISGHRSVSWYQQTPGQGLQFLFEYFSETQRNKGNFPGRFSGRQFSNSRSEMNVSTLELGDSALYLCASSLVGTSGSLNEQFFGPGTRLTVL.

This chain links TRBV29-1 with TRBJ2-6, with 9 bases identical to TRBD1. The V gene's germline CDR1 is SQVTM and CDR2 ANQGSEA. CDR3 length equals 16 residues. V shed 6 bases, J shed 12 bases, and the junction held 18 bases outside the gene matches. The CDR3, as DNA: TGCAGCGTGTCTTGGGCCGGGACAGGGACTTTCGGCGTCCTGACTTTC. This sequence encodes CSVSWAGTGTFGVLTF.

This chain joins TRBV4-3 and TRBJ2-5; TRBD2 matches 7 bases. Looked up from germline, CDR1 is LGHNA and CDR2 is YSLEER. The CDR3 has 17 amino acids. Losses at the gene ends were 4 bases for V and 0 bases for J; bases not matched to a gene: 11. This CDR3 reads CASSPWGSGPHQETQYF. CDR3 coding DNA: TGCGCCAGCAGCCCCTGGGGTAGCGGGCCGCACCAAGAGACCCAGTACTTC.

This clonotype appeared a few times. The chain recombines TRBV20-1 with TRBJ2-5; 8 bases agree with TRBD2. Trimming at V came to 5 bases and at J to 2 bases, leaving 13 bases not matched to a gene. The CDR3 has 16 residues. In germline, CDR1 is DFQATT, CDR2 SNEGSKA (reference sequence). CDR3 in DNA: TGCAGTGCTCCCCCCAAGGTAGCGGGGAAACAAGAGACCCAGTACTTC. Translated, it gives CSAPPKVAGKQETQYF.

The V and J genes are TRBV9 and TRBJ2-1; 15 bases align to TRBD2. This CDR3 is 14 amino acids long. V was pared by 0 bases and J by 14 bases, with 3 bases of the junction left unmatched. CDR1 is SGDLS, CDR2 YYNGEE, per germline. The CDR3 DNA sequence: TGTGCCAGCAGCGTAGACGGACTAGCGGGAGGGGAGTTCTTC. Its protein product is CASSVDGLAGGEFF.

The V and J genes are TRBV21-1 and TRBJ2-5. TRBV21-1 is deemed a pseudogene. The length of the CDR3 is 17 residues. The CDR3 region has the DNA TGTGCCAGCAAAAGGTCCAATGGGCAACCCAAGGAAGAGACCCAGTACTTC. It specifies CASKRSNGQPKEETQYF.

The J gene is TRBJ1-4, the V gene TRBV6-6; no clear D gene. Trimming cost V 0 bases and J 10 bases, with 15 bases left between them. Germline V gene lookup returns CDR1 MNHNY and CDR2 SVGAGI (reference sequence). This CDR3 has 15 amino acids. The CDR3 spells CASSYSIEGPGKLFF. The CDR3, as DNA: TGTGCCAGCAGTTACTCGATAGAAGGTCCAGGAAAACTGTTTTTT.

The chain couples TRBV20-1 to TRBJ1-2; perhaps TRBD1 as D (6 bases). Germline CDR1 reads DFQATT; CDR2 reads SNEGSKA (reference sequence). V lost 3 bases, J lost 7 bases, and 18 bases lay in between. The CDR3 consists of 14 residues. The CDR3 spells CSARPKQGLGGYTF. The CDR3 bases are TGCAGTGCTAGGCCTAAACAGGGACTGGGTGGCTACACCTTC.